The TCR beta chain described here comes from a study of neurological immune-mediated disorders. V was clipped by 4 bases and J by 7 bases, with 14 bases between them. The CDR3 loop spans 13 amino acids. Germline V gene lookup returns CDR1 SGHTA and CDR2 FQGTGA. About this clonotype: A much larger clone sits a single nucleotide away, making a read error possible.

TCRdb re-derived calls from the 5' RACE reads in MiXCR, one entry per CDR3 protein. The data show 65,000 to 85,000 distinct CDR3 sequences, around 3% seen once. The chain links TRBV7-3 to TRBJ2-7; D is perhaps TRBD1 (6 bases). The specimen sequenced was PBMCs. The TCR was taken from a woman in her 50s with multiple sclerosis. CDR3 DNA: TGTGCCAGCAGCTCCAAGGGGGACGGGGAGCAGTACTTC. Protein: CASSSKGDGEQYF.